This T cell receptor (beta chain) is drawn from a study of T cell repertoires in cytomegalovirus infection. Across the study: In public TCR beta signatures, there were indications of both CMV infection and matching HLA type. General observations from the study: Accumulated public TCR beta family frequency recognized individuals carrying CMV together with the relevant HLA.

MiXCR, run by TCRdb on the reads, gives a single entry per CDR3 protein. Of 400,000 to 550,000 distinct CDR3 sequences listed, about 10% are singletons. This clonotype came up a few times. The antigen is not known. This clonotype was obtained from a human donor in good health (CMV status not recorded). Some clones in this sample may be carry-over from other donors' samples. The specimen was PBMCs.

This chain's CDR3 is CAIRVDSGGTEAFF. The CDR3 bases are TGTGCCATCAGGGTAGACAGTGGAGGGACTGAAGCTTTCTTT. The J gene is TRBJ1-1, the V gene TRBV10-3; a possible D gene is TRBD1 (5 bases). This CDR3 is built from 14 residues. Germline lookup yields CDR1 ENHRY and CDR2 SYGVKD. V was trimmed by 6 bases and J by 5 bases, leaving 16 bases between them.